Listed below are T cell receptor beta chains from one sample, sequenced in a study of shared clonotypes between healthy human individuals. Clones were sequenced by immunoSEQ multiplex PCR, and TCRdb holds only the in-frame ones, with some missing. The sample lists around 2.5 million clones; 93% were seen once. Material: naive CD4+ T cells from PBMCs. All receptors derive from a man younger than 30 in good health. Some clones in this sample may be carry-over from other donors' samples. Each CDR3 is given with its conserved first and last residue. D genes are given only for firm matches. Clone size is stated in some rows and not others, as once, few, many or a class when expanded.

.	TRBV25-1	TRBJ2-1	.	CASSGQHYSSYNEQFF	TGTGCCAGCAGTGGACAGCATTATAGCTCCTACAATGAGCAGTTCTTC
.	TRBV30	TRBJ1-1	.	CAWAQWTASMNTEAFF	TGTGCCTGGGCACAGTGGACCGCCTCCATGAACACTGAAGCTTTCTTT
.	TRBV28	TRBJ2-7	.	CATRMAVYPYEQYF	TGTGCCACACGGATGGCCGTATATCCCTACGAGCAGTACTTC
.	TRBV5-4	TRBJ2-5	.	CASSLRAGGETQYF	TGTGCCAGCAGCTTGCGGGCAGGGGGGGAGACCCAGTACTTC
.	TRBV10-3	TRBJ1-1	.	CAISESGGAAFF	TGTGCCATCAGTGAGAGTGGAGGGGCGGCTTTCTTT
TRBD2	TRBV7-3	TRBJ2-1	.	CASSDSGSSYNEQFF	TGTGCCAGCAGCGATAGCGGGAGTTCCTACAATGAGCAGTTCTTC
.	TRBV21-1	TRBJ2-1	.	CASSKYGERARTADEQFF	TGTGCCAGCAGCAAATACGGGGAGCGGGCCCGCACGGCCGATGAGCAGTTCTTC
.	TRBV28	TRBJ1-4	.	CASSTPGRGTNEKLFF	TGTGCCAGCAGTACCCCGGGCAGGGGAACTAATGAAAAACTGTTTTTT
TRBD1	TRBV28	TRBJ1-3	.	CASSRQGVRYGNTIYF	TGTGCCAGCAGCCGACAGGGGGTACGATACGGAAACACCATATATTTT
.	TRBV6-5	TRBJ1-2	.	CASSYGQIYTF	TGTGCCAGCAGTTACGGGCAGATCTACACCTTC
.	TRBV7-3	TRBJ2-7	.	CASSSGSPPYEQYF	TGTGCCAGCAGCTCAGGATCCCCCCCCTACGAGCAGTACTTC
TRBD1	TRBV6-4	TRBJ2-1	.	CASSRWTGSNNEQFF	TGTGCCAGCAGTAGATGGACAGGGAGTAACAATGAGCAGTTCTTC
TRBD2	TRBV5-1	TRBJ2-1	few	CASSLERGWGEQFF	TGCGCCAGCAGCTTGGAGCGGGGGTGGGGTGAGCAGTTCTTC
.	TRBV1	TRBJ2-7	.	CTSSQEVTVSGAPNYEQYF	TGCACCAGCAGCCAAGAGGTGACAGTGTCCGGAGCCCCGAACTACGAGCAGTACTTC
TRBD2	TRBV11-1	TRBJ2-1	.	CASSSRDYPGYYNEQFF	TGTGCCAGCAGCTCACGGGACTATCCCGGCTACTACAATGAGCAGTTCTTC
.	TRBV6-5	TRBJ2-2	once	CASSHRVGTGELFF	TGTGCCAGCAGTCACAGGGTGGGGACCGGGGAGCTGTTTTTT
TRBD2	TRBV6-4	TRBJ2-1	.	CASSEGLAGGNEQFF	TGTGCCAGCAGTGAGGGACTAGCGGGTGGAAATGAGCAGTTCTTC
TRBD1	TRBV28	TRBJ2-7	.	CASSLPGTGGHEQYF	TGTGCCAGCAGTTTACCCGGGACAGGGGGCCACGAGCAGTACTTC
TRBD2	TRBV27	TRBJ2-3	.	CASRPGLAGIGLNTDTQYF	TGTGCCAGCAGACCGGGACTAGCGGGGATCGGGTTAAACACAGATACGCAGTATTTT
.	TRBV29-1	TRBJ1-4	.	CSVVVQGPNEKLFF	TGCAGCGTTGTCGTACAGGGACCTAATGAAAAACTGTTTTTT
.	TRBV27	TRBJ1-4	once	CASKTQGWDEKLFF	TGTGCCAGCAAAACACAGGGCTGGGATGAAAAACTGTTTTTT
.	TRBV5-5	TRBJ2-7	once	CASSIYYEQYF	TGTGCCAGCAGCATATACTACGAGCAGTACTTC
.	TRBV18	TRBJ1-3	.	CASSPGLWVSSSGNTIYF	TGTGCCAGCTCCCCCGGTCTTTGGGTCTCGAGCTCTGGAAACACCATATATTTT
TRBD2	TRBV7-9	TRBJ2-7	.	CASSLRSGRVYEQYF	TGTGCCAGCAGCTTAAGGAGCGGGAGGGTCTACGAGCAGTACTTC
TRBD2	TRBV29-1	TRBJ2-1	.	CSVRSGTTYNEQFF	TGCAGCGTTCGAAGCGGGACGACCTACAATGAGCAGTTCTTC
TRBD1	TRBV2	TRBJ2-1	.	CASSSTGNEQFF	TGTGCCAGCAGCTCGACAGGGAATGAGCAGTTCTTC
TRBD2	TRBV19	TRBJ2-1	.	CASSKYSSGLATEQFF	TGTGCCAGTAGTAAATATTCCTCGGGACTAGCAACTGAGCAGTTCTTC
.	TRBV2	TRBJ2-2	.	CASRGTSRTGELFF	TGTGCCAGCAGGGGGACTTCGAGGACCGGGGAGCTGTTTTTT
.	TRBV7-3	TRBJ2-7	.	CASSLGGAANEQYF	TGTGCCAGCAGCTTAGGGGGGGCCGCCAACGAGCAGTACTTC
TRBD2	TRBV18	TRBJ2-1	.	CASSLLAAAGYEQFF	TGTGCCAGCTCTCTACTAGCGGCCGCGGGGTATGAGCAGTTCTTC
.	TRBV5-1	TRBJ2-5	.	CASSLGDDGRETQYF	TGCGCCAGCAGCTTGGGGGACGATGGGAGGGAGACCCAGTACTTC
.	TRBV7-9	TRBJ2-2	few	CASSLATGELFF	TGTGCCAGCAGCTTAGCTACCGGGGAGCTGTTTTTT
.	TRBV10-3	TRBJ2-1	once	CAISSRAADEQFF	TGTGCCATCAGCAGCCGGGCAGCGGATGAGCAGTTCTTC
.	TRBV5-1	TRBJ1-1	.	CASSGITGLNTEAFF	TGCGCCAGCAGCGGGATCACGGGACTAAACACTGAAGCTTTCTTT
TRBD1	TRBV6-1	TRBJ1-4	.	CASSVRQGHFLTTNEKLFF	TGTGCCAGCAGTGTCAGACAGGGCCACTTCCTTACAACTAATGAAAAACTGTTTTTT
TRBD2	TRBV19	TRBJ2-5	.	CASTPRGLAVAETQYF	TGTGCCAGTACCCCCCGAGGACTAGCGGTGGCAGAGACCCAGTACTTC
TRBD1	TRBV29-1	TRBJ1-2	.	CSVETGASGYTF	TGCAGCGTTGAAACAGGGGCAAGTGGCTACACCTTC
TRBD1	TRBV5-1	TRBJ1-1	few	CASCQGVKAMNTEAFF	TGCGCCAGCTGTCAGGGGGTTAAAGCAATGAACACTGAAGCTTTCTTT
.	TRBV11-1	TRBJ2-2	.	CASSSTSGTYGGELFF	TGTGCCAGCAGCTCCACTTCCGGGACCTACGGCGGGGAGCTGTTTTTT
.	TRBV13	TRBJ2-7	.	CASSPPDSSYEQYF	TGTGCCAGCAGCCCTCCGGACAGCTCCTACGAGCAGTACTTC
.	TRBV7-3	TRBJ2-2	.	CASRLSHGANTGELFF	TGTGCCAGCAGATTAAGCCACGGGGCGAACACCGGGGAGCTGTTTTTT
TRBD2	TRBV7-2	TRBJ2-1	.	CASSRWLASGSHNEQFF	TGTGCCAGCAGTCGCTGGTTGGCTAGCGGGAGTCACAATGAGCAGTTCTTC